The clone carrying this T cell receptor beta chain has just one count. As processed by the authors: Estimated nucleated cell counts came from reference gene primer amplification. The table came from immunoSEQ multiplex PCR; TCRdb's copy has only in-frame clones and leaves some out. V, J and clone size reflect that table, while D and trimming were determined from the DNA. The table includes over 200,000 clones, 75% to 90% detected once. These data originate in a study of blood T cell repertoires in COVID-19. Study in general: Both acute and convalescent COVID-19 samples were obtained from the United States, Italy and Spain. The analysed material was cDNA or gDNA that came from T cells, B-cell-depleted T cells, or PBMCs.

The junction had 5 bases not matched to a gene; V was cut back by 4 bases and J by 3 bases. Germline loops: CDR1 MNHEY, CDR2 SVGAGI. The CDR3 contains 15 residues. The V gene is TRBV6-5, the J gene TRBJ2-7, with 11 bases lining up with TRBD2. Sequencing was performed on peripheral blood. The clonotype comes from a human donor in a cohort sampled during active COVID-19. CDR3 sequence reads: CASSSGTSGYYEQYF. CDR3 DNA sequence: TGTGCCAGCAGTTCCGGGACTAGCGGCTACTACGAGCAGTACTTC.